Listed here are 15 T cell receptor beta chains from one sample, sequenced in a study of blood T cell repertoires in COVID-19. The protocol was immunoSEQ multiplex PCR, while the TCRdb copy is restricted to in-frame clones and leaves out a portion. The table shows under 500,000 clones, with around 88% occurring only once. The sample taken for sequencing was peripheral blood. The receptor set was obtained from a young woman with acute or convalescent COVID-19.

This clone has only a few counts. Its ends do not fully match the called genes, so a read error is possible. The chain employs TRBV30 and TRBJ1-2; D ambiguous. Germline V lookup: CDR1 GTSNPN, CDR2 SVGIG (reference sequence). CDR3 length: 11 residues. The CDR3 sequence is CAGRTDYGYTF. DNA for the CDR3: TGTGCCGGGAGAACAGACTATGGCTACACCTTC.

The V call is TRBV4-1, the J call TRBJ2-3; 7 positions match TRBD2. This CDR3 has 13 residues. V lost 1 base to trimming and J lost 8 bases; unmatched junction nucleotides: 3. Germline V CDR1 and CDR2: MGHRA, YSYEKL. For the CDR3, the DNA is TGCGCCAGCAGCCAAGTGAGGGAGGGTACGCAGTATTTT. It translates to CASSQVREGTQYF.

The chain is built from TRBV28 and TRBJ2-3; 12 bases are shared with TRBD2. V lost 2 bases and J lost 2; bases outside the gene matches: 20. This CDR3 comprises 22 residues. Per germline, CDR1 MDHEN and CDR2 SYDVKM. The CDR3, as DNA: TGTGCCAGCAGTTTAGCGTCCTGGACTAGCGGGGAGTCGACGACGTACACAGATACGCAGTATTTT. Translation: CASSLASWTSGESTTYTDTQYF.

The gene calls are TRBV9 and TRBJ1-1; D not certain. Germline loops: CDR1 SGDLS, CDR2 YYNGEE. This CDR3 has 14 residues. The V and J ends lost 0 bases and 0 bases respectively, with 6 bases between them. The CDR3 bases are TGTGCCAGCAGCGTAGACCCGGTGAACACTGAAGCTTTCTTT. This encodes CASSVDPVNTEAFF. The complete variable domain, with remaining parts taken from reference TRBV9 and TRBJ1-1, reads DSGVTQTPKHLITATGQRVTLRCSPRSGDLSVYWYQQSLDQGLQFLIQYYNGEERAKGNILERFSAQQFPDLHSELNLSSLELGDSALYFCASSVDPVNTEAFFGQGTRLTVV.

This chain connects TRBV24-1 to TRBJ2-3, with D tentatively TRBD1 (5 bases). CDR3 length: 14 residues. V dropped 4 bases and J dropped 3 bases, with 10 bases sitting between them. CDR1 is KGHDR and CDR2 is SFDVKD in the germline V gene. The chain's CDR3 is CATSDFGATDTQYF. The DNA for the CDR3 is TGTGCCACCAGTGACTTTGGGGCGACAGATACGCAGTATTTT.

The CDR3 reads CASLGTSASYNEQFF. CDR3 nucleotide sequence: TGCGCCAGCTTGGGTACTAGCGCCTCCTACAATGAGCAGTTCTTC. The rearrangement uses TRBV10-2 and TRBJ2-1; 7 nucleotides line up with TRBD2. Germline V gene sequence: CDR1 WSHSY, CDR2 SAAADI. This CDR3 has 15 residues. Trimming cost V 8 bases and J 0 bases; bases outside gene matches: 7.

The V and J genes are TRBV6-5 and TRBJ1-6, with D tentatively TRBD1 (6 bases). Germline-derived CDR1 and CDR2 are MNHEY and SVGAGI. The CDR3 contains 13 residues. Trimming shortened V by 6 bases and J by 8 bases, and 11 bases separated the two germline ends. The CDR3 is CASRTGTYSPLHF. CDR3 coding DNA: TGTGCCAGCAGAACCGGGACATATTCACCCCTCCACTTT.

As concerns this clone: The sample carries other DNA sequences with the same CDR3. V and J are TRBV5-1 and TRBJ1-1, with 10 bases fitting TRBD1. V dropped 0 bases and J dropped 1; count of bases not matched to a gene: 0. Germline V lookup: CDR1 SGHRS, CDR2 YFSETQ. The CDR3 consists of 15 residues. The CDR3 bases are TGCGCCAGCAGCTTGGGGACAGGGGGGAACACTGAAGCTTTCTTT. Translation: CASSLGTGGNTEAFF.

The chain joins TRBV5-6 to TRBJ2-3, with D possibly matching TRBD2 (5 bases). V was clipped by 1 base and J by 4 bases, with 13 bases between them. This CDR3 has 15 amino acids. Per germline, CDR1 SGHDT and CDR2 YYEEEE. Here the CDR3 reads CASSLFTSGADTQYF. CDR3 nucleotide sequence: TGTGCCAGCAGCTTGTTCACCTCCGGGGCAGATACGCAGTATTTT.

The chain couples TRBV12-3 or TRBV12-4 to TRBJ1-1, with D hard to call. Trimming cost V 5 bases and J 10 bases, with 14 bases left between them. This CDR3 comprises 12 residues. The CDR3 reads CASSRDGPGAFF. In DNA, the CDR3 is TGTGCCAGCAGTCGAGACGGCCCGGGAGCTTTCTTT.

CDR3 protein: CASSPRGVDSPLHF. The CDR3 DNA reads TGTGCCAGCAGCCCCCGGGGGGTGGATTCACCCCTCCACTTT. The chain is built from TRBV25-1 and TRBJ1-6; D may be TRBD1 (5 bases). CDR3 length equals 14 residues. Germline V CDR1 and CDR2: MGHDK, SYGVNS. V lost 6 bases, J lost 8 bases, and 14 bases lay in between.

This clone was observed a few times. The CDR3 sequence is CASSTLRGQQEYYGYTF. DNA for the CDR3: TGTGCCAGTAGTACCCTCAGGGGGCAGCAGGAGTACTATGGCTACACCTTC. The chain recombines TRBV19 with TRBJ1-2; 8 bases are a match to TRBD1. The V gene end was trimmed by 4 bases and the J gene end by 3 bases; junction bases not matched to a gene: 13. Germline CDR1 LNHDA, CDR2 SQIVND (reference sequence). The CDR3 totals 17 residues. Based on the CDR3 plus reference TRBV19 and TRBJ1-2, the full variable domain is DGGITQSPKYLFRKEGQNVTLSCEQNLNHDAMYWYRQDPGQGLRLIYYSQIVNDFQKGDIAEGYSVSREKKESFPLTVTSAQKNPTAFYLCASSTLRGQQEYYGYTFGSGTRLTVV.

This clone was found a few times. This chain connects TRBV28 to TRBJ2-7; tentative D call: TRBD1 (5 bases). The CDR3 is made up of 14 amino acids. Germline V lookup: CDR1 MDHEN, CDR2 SYDVKM. Trimming took 6 bases from V and 6 from J, leaving 18 bases between them. CDR3 in DNA: TGTGCCAGCAGCTTGCTTGGGGCCCCCCTCGAGCAGTACTTC. Its protein is CASSLLGAPLEQYF.

The chain uses TRBV2 and TRBJ1-1; 7 positions agree with TRBD1. The V gene's germline CDR1 is SNHLY and CDR2 FYNNEI. V gave up 4 bases and J gave up 0 bases; unmatched junction bases: 2. The length of the CDR3 is 14 residues. CDR3 coding DNA: TGTGCCAGCAGTGTTCAGGGGGTGAACACTGAAGCTTTCTTT. As protein: CASSVQGVNTEAFF. Based on the CDR3 plus reference TRBV2 and TRBJ1-1, the full variable domain is EPEVTQTPSHQVTQMGQEVILRCVPISNHLYFYWYRQILGQKVEFLVSFYNNEISEKSEIFDDQFSVERPDGSNFTLKIRSTKLEDSAMYFCASSVQGVNTEAFFGQGTRLTVV.

This rearrangement joins TRBV6-5 to TRBJ2-5; TRBD1 matches 7 bases. Germline V gene lookup returns CDR1 MNHEY and CDR2 SVGAGI. Trimming removed 7 bases from V and 3 bases from J; junction bases left unmatched: 2. This CDR3 region has 12 residues. In DNA, the CDR3 is TGTGCCAGCACCGGGACAGAAGAGACCCAGTACTTC. Translation: CASTGTEETQYF.